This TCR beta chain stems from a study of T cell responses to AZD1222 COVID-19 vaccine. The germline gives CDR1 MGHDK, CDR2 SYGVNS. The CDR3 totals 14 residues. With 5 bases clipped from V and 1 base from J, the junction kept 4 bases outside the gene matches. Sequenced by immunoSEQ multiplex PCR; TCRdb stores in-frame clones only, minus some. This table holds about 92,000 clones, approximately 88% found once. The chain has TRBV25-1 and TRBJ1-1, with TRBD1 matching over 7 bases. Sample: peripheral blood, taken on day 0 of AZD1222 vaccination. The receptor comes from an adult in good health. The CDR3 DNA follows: TGTGCCAGCAGTCATCGGACAGGGAACACTGAAGCTTTCTTT. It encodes CASSHRTGNTEAFF.